Listed below are T cell receptor beta chains from one sample, sequenced in a study of cytomegalovirus exposure and HLA in healthy donors. Assay used: immunoSEQ multiplex PCR; TCRdb lists only in-frame clones, some missing. The profile shows some 91,000 clones, around 86% of them singletons. Sequences were obtained from PBMCs. These receptors came from a man aged 30 to 45 in good health and CMV-seropositive. Both conserved end residues are trimmed from each CDR3.

length | J | V | CDR3
9 | TRBJ1-2 | TRBV29-1 | SVGTGDGYT
13 | TRBJ1-2 | TRBV5-4 | ASRLGTGNNYGYT
12 | TRBJ1-2 | TRBV15 | ATSRDQAAIGYT
11 | TRBJ1-5 | TRBV2 | ASSESSSQPQH
12 | TRBJ1-2 | TRBV2 | ASRRQGPNYGYT
14 | TRBJ2-6 | TRBV2 | ASRNRVGPGANVLT
12 | TRBJ1-1 | TRBV6-5 | ASSYGTGVAGTF
12 | TRBJ1-4 | TRBV5-1 | ASSNTGGEKKLF
14 | TRBJ2-7 | TRBV4-2 | ASSQERAGGVYEQY
16 | TRBJ2-7 | TRBV5-5 | ASTIGPLAGVILYEQY
14 | TRBJ2-1 | TRBV12-5 | ASGLVLSGEPNEQF
14 | TRBJ2-5 | TRBV21-1 | ASSGTRQGVGETQY
13 | TRBJ2-2 | TRBV4-1 | ASSPGQAHTGELF
13 | TRBJ2-3 | TRBV2 | ASSYGTGRPDTQY
12 | TRBJ1-5 | TRBV6-5 | ATQDVYGGQPQH
15 | TRBJ2-3 | TRBV28 | ASSPHGQGPSTDTQY
12 | TRBJ2-2 | TRBV9 | ASSVGANTGELF
12 | TRBJ2-7 | TRBV4-1 | ASSLSRGGDEQY
14 | TRBJ2-3 | TRBV25-1 | ASSARTSGSTDTQY
13 | TRBJ1-2 | TRBV5-4 | ASSQWSGATYGYT
12 | TRBJ2-7 | TRBV6-1 | ASSVRTGSYEQY
14 | TRBJ2-3 | TRBV28 | ASSLWKSGVADTQY